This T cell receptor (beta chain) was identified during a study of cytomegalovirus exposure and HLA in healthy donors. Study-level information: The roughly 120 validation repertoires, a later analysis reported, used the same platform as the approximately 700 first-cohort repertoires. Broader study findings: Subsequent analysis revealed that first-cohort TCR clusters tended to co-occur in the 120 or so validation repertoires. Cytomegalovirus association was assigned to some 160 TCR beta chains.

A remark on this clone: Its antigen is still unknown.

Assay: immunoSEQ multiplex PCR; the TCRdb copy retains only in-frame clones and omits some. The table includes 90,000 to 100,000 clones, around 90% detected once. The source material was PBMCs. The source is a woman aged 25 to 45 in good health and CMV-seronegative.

CDR3: CASSLDYGFLGSYGYTF. In DNA, the CDR3 is TGTGCCAGCAGCTTAGATTACGGGTTCCTTGGTTCATATGGCTACACCTTC. This chain connects TRBV7-2 to TRBJ1-2; D call uncertain. The germline V gene encodes CDR1 SGHTA and CDR2 FQGNSA. The CDR3 spans 17 residues. V was cut by 1 base and J by 5 bases, with 20 bases left in between.